This entry features one T cell receptor beta chain sequence. This record comes from a study of blood T cell repertoires in COVID-19. As for the study in general: T cells, B-cell-depleted T cells, or PBMCs provided the cDNA or gDNA that served as material.

In the authors' methods: Amplification with reference gene primers provided the estimates of nucleated cell counts. Sequencing used immunoSEQ multiplex PCR; TCRdb keeps in-frame clones, though not all of them. V, J and clone size reflect that table, while D and trimming were determined from the DNA. The sample includes approximately 90,000 clones, roughly 70% seen only once; the top ten take around 14%. V was shortened by 1 base and J by 4 bases, with 10 bases between the two germline ends. The germline V gene encodes CDR1 MGHRA and CDR2 YSYEKL. The CDR3 consists of 15 residues. Sequencing was carried out using peripheral blood. The chain recombines TRBV4-1 with TRBJ1-4, with D uncertain. The receptor comes from a woman aged 80 or over with acute or convalescent COVID-19. CDR3 DNA: TGCGCCAGCAGCCAAGTGGCTCAGTTTAATGAAAAACTGTTTTTT. This encodes CASSQVAQFNEKLFF.